The 2 T cell receptor beta chains presented below share a single source sample, sequenced in a study of CD8 T cells in ankylosing spondylitis. Study-wide results and caveats: What appeared characteristic of ankylosing spondylitis blood was a TCR beta motif of eight highly homologous variants.

These TCRs' antigens remain unknown. TCRdb recomputed calls from the 5' RACE reads with MiXCR, one row per CDR3 protein. The table records over 450,000 distinct CDR3 sequences, about 12% of them present only once. The sample was blood, either unsorted or a sorted T cell fraction (not recorded which). Source of these receptors: a male donor with ankylosing spondylitis.

This chain links TRBV7-2 with TRBJ1-6; a weak D match, TRBD1 (5 bases). CDR1 and CDR2 from the germline V gene are SGHTA and FQGNSA. This CDR3 contains 13 residues. V was trimmed by 4 bases and J by 8 bases, leaving 9 bases between them. As DNA, the CDR3 is TGTGCCAGCAGCTCCATGGGGGATTCACCCCTCCACTTT. Amino acid sequence: CASSSMGDSPLHF.

This clonotype turned up a few times. J is TRBJ2-1 and V is TRBV7-9; unclear D gene. V was trimmed by 1 base and J by 7 bases, leaving 5 bases between them. CDR3 length: 12 residues. Germline loops: CDR1 SEHNR, CDR2 FQNEAQ (reference sequence). CDR3 in amino acids: CASSLGRNEQFF. The CDR3 nucleotides are TGTGCCAGCAGCTTAGGACGTAATGAGCAGTTCTTC.